The 10 T cell receptor beta chains below come from one sample, sequenced in a study of T cells in Graves' hyperthyroidism and ophthalmopathy. Amplification of TCR beta CDR3 regions used RNA as the template. The TCR CDR3 first-round RT-PCR relied on the HTBI primer set. TCRdb independently ran MiXCR on the multiplex PCR reads; one entry per CDR3 protein. This sample has a few hundred thousand distinct CDR3 sequences, with around 42% found just once. Sequences were obtained from peripheral blood or thyroid tissue (not recorded which). All receptors derive from a woman aged 18-29 years with Graves' hyperthyroidism.

This chain joins TRBV7-2 and TRBJ2-7, with 9 bases identical to TRBD2. Germline trimming cut 5 bases from V and 3 bases from J; bases unmatched to any gene: 2. Germline V gene lookup returns CDR1 SGHTA and CDR2 FQGNSA. The CDR3 loop spans 13 amino acids. The CDR3 DNA reads as TGTGCCAGCAGCCAGACTAGCGGCTACGAGCAGTACTTC. Translated: CASSQTSGYEQYF.

This clonotype was picked up a small number of times. J is TRBJ1-3 and V is TRBV2, with D unclear. This CDR3 has 12 amino acids. Deletions cut 9 bases from V and 4 bases from J, with 10 bases between. Germline V gene sequence: CDR1 SNHLY, CDR2 FYNNEI. CDR3 region: CARPTSGNTIYF. The CDR3 nucleotides read TGTGCCAGGCCTACTTCGGGAAACACCATATATTTT. Supplemented by reference TRBV2 and TRBJ1-3, the full variable domain reads EPEVTQTPSHQVTQMGQEVILRCVPISNHLYFYWYRQILGQKVEFLVSFYNNEISEKSEIFDDQFSVERPDGSNFTLKIRSTKLEDSAMYFCARPTSGNTIYFGEGSWLTVV.

This clonotype was detected ten times or more. This sequence joins TRBV7-8 and TRBJ1-2; 7 bases are shared with TRBD1. V lost 3 bases, J lost 8 bases, and 6 bases stayed unmatched. The CDR3 contains 13 residues. Germline V CDR1 and CDR2: SGHVS, FQNEAQ. The CDR3 sequence is CASSFETGAGYTF. DNA of the CDR3: TGTGCCAGCAGCTTCGAAACAGGGGCCGGCTACACCTTC.

V gene TRBV10-3 combines with J gene TRBJ1-5, with 10 positions matching TRBD1. V lost 8 bases and J lost 7; bases outside the gene matches: 2. The CDR3 sequence is 12 residues long. The germline V gene encodes CDR1 ENHRY and CDR2 SYGVKD. The CDR3 nucleotides are TGTGCCATCGGGACAGGGGAACAGCCCCAGCATTTT. Amino acids: CAIGTGEQPQHF.

This clonotype was counted between two and nine times. The gene calls are TRBV7-6 and TRBJ2-7; a weak D match, TRBD1 (6 bases). This CDR3 is 12 amino acids long. The germline V and J ends were trimmed by 8 bases and 5 bases, with 13 bases remaining between them. Germline CDR1 is SGHVS and CDR2 is FNYEAQ. In nucleotides, the CDR3 is TGTGCCAGCTCAGCTAACAGGGACGAGCAGTACTTC. Translated, it gives CASSANRDEQYF.

Concerning this clonotype: The junction differs from germline at one of its ends, possibly a read error. The chain carries TRBV6-1 and TRBJ1-3; 7 nucleotides line up with TRBD1. The CDR3 consists of 14 residues. The germline V gene has CDR1 MNHNS and CDR2 SASEGT. The CDR3: CASSRGESGSTIYF. The DNA of the CDR3 is TGTGCCAGCAGCAGGGGGGAGTCCGGAAGCACCATATATTTT.

V usage is TRBV2 and J usage is TRBJ1-5; a possible D gene is TRBD1 (5 bases). Germline CDR1 and CDR2: SNHLY and FYNNEI. Trimming took off 5 bases at V and 2 bases at J, with 10 bases between the two ends. This CDR3 comprises 14 residues. This CDR3 reads CASSLPGRNQPQHF. The CDR3 DNA reads TGTGCCAGCAGTTTACCGGGGCGCAATCAGCCCCAGCATTTT.

The V call is TRBV6-1, the J call TRBJ1-1; no firm D call. This CDR3 comprises 15 residues. The ends were cut back, 8 bases at V and 4 bases at J, with 20 bases in the middle. Per the germline V gene, CDR1 is MNHNS and CDR2 is SASEGT. CDR3 nucleotide sequence: TGTGCCAGCTCACCCACCAATCGGGTGAGCACTGAAGCTTTCTTT. Encoded protein: CASSPTNRVSTEAFF.

This clonotype has a count of ten or more. The chain has TRBV30 and TRBJ1-2; 7 positions match TRBD1. Germline CDR1 reads GTSNPN; CDR2 reads SVGIG (reference sequence). The V segment lost 0 bases and the J segment 4 bases; nucleotides outside the gene matches: 8. The CDR3 loop spans 15 amino acids. The CDR3 reads CAWSVGGTASYGYTF. The CDR3 coding sequence is TGTGCCTGGAGTGTCGGTGGGACAGCCTCCTATGGCTACACCTTC. The full variable domain, rest sourced from reference TRBV30 and TRBJ1-2, is SQTIHQWPATLVQPVGSPLSLECTVEGTSNPNLYWYRQAAGRGLQLLFYSVGIGQISSEVPQNLSASRPQDRQFILSSKKLLLSDSGFYLCAWSVGGTASYGYTFGSGTRLTVV.

This clonotype was detected many times. The DNA for the CDR3 is TGTGCCACCAGCAGAGGTGCCAATAATGAAAAACTGTTTTTT. Translated: CATSRGANNEKLFF. The gene calls are TRBV15 and TRBJ1-4; D is unresolved. Per the germline V gene, CDR1 is LNHNV and CDR2 is YYDKDF (reference sequence). This CDR3 spans 14 amino acids. V lost 1 base, J lost 4 bases, and 7 bases lay in between.